The 27 T cell receptor beta chains listed next were all sequenced from one sample in a study of blood T cell repertoires in COVID-19. Method: immunoSEQ multiplex PCR; TCRdb's copy keeps in-frame clones and lacks some. The table records about 150,000 clones, about 86% of them present only once. Sequences were obtained from peripheral blood. These receptors originate from a man in his 70s with acute or convalescent COVID-19.

This chain links TRBV11-3 with TRBJ2-1; 7 bases line up with TRBD2. The CDR3 loop spans 14 amino acids. Germline lookup yields CDR1 SGHNT and CDR2 YENEEA. After removal of 1 base from V and 9 bases from J, the junction contained 6 bases not matched to a gene. CDR3 loop: CASSLGAGDGEQFF. The CDR3 DNA reads TGTGCCAGCAGCTTAGGTGCGGGAGACGGTGAGCAGTTCTTC.

The chain joins TRBV28 to TRBJ2-7; TRBD2 agrees at 9 bases. The length of the CDR3 is 17 residues. Germline loops: CDR1 MDHEN, CDR2 SYDVKM. V shed 2 bases and J 0 bases; nucleotides not matched to a gene: 8. For the CDR3, the DNA is TGTGCCAGCAGTTTAGCGGGAGGGCCTCTTTTCTCCTACGAGCAGTACTTC. Translating gives CASSLAGGPLFSYEQYF.

The J gene is TRBJ2-2, the V gene TRBV7-3, with TRBD2 identical over 8 bases. Germline values: CDR1 SGHTA, CDR2 FQGTGA. The CDR3 spans 17 residues. The V and J ends lost 4 bases and 4 bases, in that order; junction bases with no gene match: 11. CDR3 region: CASSSLGREGGTGELFF. As DNA, the CDR3 is TGTGCCAGCAGCTCCCTAGGACGGGAGGGTGGCACCGGGGAGCTGTTTTTT.

The V gene is TRBV19, the J gene TRBJ1-2; tentative D call: TRBD1 (5 bases). The length of the CDR3 is 15 residues. In germline, CDR1 is LNHDA, CDR2 SQIVND (reference sequence). The germline V and J ends were trimmed by 7 bases and 4 bases, with 19 bases remaining between them. CDR3 DNA sequence: TGTGCCAGTAATTTAGGGGCCCAGGCTACCTATGGCTACACCTTC. Amino acids: CASNLGAQATYGYTF.

This clone was recorded a few times. The chain has TRBV6-2 or TRBV6-3 and TRBJ2-5, with 11 bases lining up with TRBD2. Germline assignment: CDR1 MNHEY and CDR2 SVGEGT. V was pared by 4 bases and J by 5 bases, with 9 bases of the junction left unmatched. CDR3 length equals 16 residues. This CDR3 is CASSSTSGSSRETQYF. CDR3 sequence (DNA): TGTGCCAGCAGTTCCACTAGCGGGAGCTCCCGGGAGACCCAGTACTTC.

This chain joins TRBV19 and TRBJ1-4, with 10 positions matching TRBD1. V lost 7 bases to trimming and J lost 8 bases; unmatched junction nucleotides: 10. The CDR3 is made up of 15 amino acids. The germline V gene encodes CDR1 LNHDA and CDR2 SQIVND (reference sequence). The CDR3 here is CASNRQGALGEKLFF. The DNA of the CDR3 is TGTGCCAGTAACAGACAGGGGGCACTAGGGGAAAAACTGTTTTTT.

The gene calls are TRBV19 and TRBJ1-2; D unclear. The CDR3 spans 11 residues. V lost 3 bases and J 8 bases, leaving 7 bases between the germline ends. CDR1 is LNHDA and CDR2 is SQIVND in the germline V gene (reference sequence). CDR3 protein: CASSMEGGYTF. CDR3 bases: TGTGCCAGTAGTATGGAGGGCGGCTACACCTTC.

V gene TRBV4-1 combines with J gene TRBJ2-2; 8 nucleotides align to TRBD2. J was trimmed by 5 bases and V by 3 bases; bases with no gene match: 8. CDR3 length: 16 amino acids. Germline V gene data show CDR1 as MGHRA and CDR2 as YSYEKL. The CDR3 coding sequence is TGCGCCAGCAGCCACCGACTAGCGCGTGATACCGGGGAGCTGTTTTTT. Its translation: CASSHRLARDTGELFF.

The V gene is TRBV27, the J gene TRBJ2-7; 11 bases match TRBD2. The CDR3 has 13 residues. V was clipped by 6 bases and J by 4 bases; unmatched bases: 2. Germline V gene data show CDR1 as MNHEY and CDR2 as SMNVEV (reference sequence). In nucleotides, the CDR3 is TGTGCCAGCAGAACTAGCGGGAGATACGAGCAGTACTTC. It translates to CASRTSGRYEQYF.

The rearrangement joins TRBV9 to TRBJ2-3; maybe TRBD2 (7 bases). The CDR3 contains 15 residues. V shed 1 base and J shed 4 bases, with 13 bases lying between them. CDR1 and CDR2 (germline): SGDLS, YYNGEE. The CDR3 loop is CASSVNGGRADTQYF. The CDR3 coding sequence is TGTGCCAGCAGCGTAAACGGGGGGCGCGCAGATACGCAGTATTTT.

The chain joins TRBV28 to TRBJ1-2; 7 bases are a match to TRBD1. V lost 1 base, J lost 5 bases, and 7 bases stayed unmatched. This CDR3 spans 15 amino acids. The V gene's germline CDR1 is MDHEN and CDR2 SYDVKM. This CDR3 reads CASSLYQGTAYGYTF. The CDR3 nucleotides read TGTGCCAGCAGTTTATACCAGGGGACAGCTTATGGCTACACCTTC.

V gene TRBV7-9 combines with J gene TRBJ2-7; 7 nucleotides match TRBD1. V dropped 5 bases and J dropped 4; count of bases not matched to a gene: 8. This CDR3 has 14 residues. The germline CDR1 and CDR2 sequences are SEHNR and FQNEAQ (reference sequence). The CDR3 coding sequence is TGTGCCAGCAGCCCACCGGGACAGATTTACGAGCAGTACTTC. Amino acids: CASSPPGQIYEQYF.

V is TRBV6-5 and J is TRBJ1-6; tentative D call: TRBD1 (5 bases). Trimming pared 2 bases from V and 9 bases from J, leaving 17 bases between. The CDR3 sequence is 16 residues long. The germline gives CDR1 MNHEY, CDR2 SVGAGI. The CDR3 bases are TGTGCCAGCAGTTACACCGGGGGGGATATGGGTTCACCCCTCCACTTT. It codes for CASSYTGGDMGSPLHF.

The chain couples TRBV28 to TRBJ2-1; TRBD1 matches at 10 bases. Unmatched junction bases numbered 9, after V lost 6 bases and J lost 10 bases. The CDR3 is made up of 14 amino acids. The germline V gene has CDR1 MDHEN and CDR2 SYDVKM. The CDR3 sequence is CASSLPGTGDEQFF. In DNA form, the CDR3 reads TGTGCCAGCAGCTTACCCGGGACAGGGGACGAGCAGTTCTTC.

V gene TRBV6-1 combines with J gene TRBJ1-5; D uncertain. Germline CDR1 and CDR2: MNHNS and SASEGT. CDR3 length equals 16 residues. V was clipped by 2 bases and J by 3 bases, with 14 bases between them. CDR3 DNA: TGTGCCAGCAGTGAAACAGCCCCCGTTCTCAATCAGCCCCAGCATTTT. Its protein is CASSETAPVLNQPQHF.

This chain joins TRBV7-3 and TRBJ2-2, with unresolved D. The CDR3 is made up of 12 amino acids. Per germline, CDR1 SGHTA and CDR2 FQGTGA. Trimming removed 5 bases from V and 7 bases from J, with 8 bases in between. CDR3 protein: CASSLLGGELFF. The CDR3 DNA reads as TGTGCCAGCAGCCTTCTAGGCGGGGAGCTGTTTTTT.

This chain joins TRBV7-9 and TRBJ2-5; 9 nucleotides agree with TRBD1. The trim removed 5 bases at V and 5 bases at J, leaving 9 bases unmatched. This CDR3 is 15 amino acids long. Germline V gives CDR1 SEHNR, CDR2 FQNEAQ (reference sequence). CDR3 amino acids: CASSLNRGRGETQYF. The CDR3 DNA sequence: TGTGCCAGCAGCCTCAACAGGGGGCGCGGGGAGACCCAGTACTTC.

The chain carries TRBV6-5 and TRBJ2-7; 10 nucleotides align to TRBD1. The germline V gene encodes CDR1 MNHEY and CDR2 SVGAGI. This CDR3 has 15 amino acids. After removal of 3 bases from V and 2 bases from J, the junction contained 4 bases not matched to a gene. CDR3 sequence: CASSYLTGGPYEQYF. Here the CDR3 DNA reads TGTGCCAGCAGTTATCTGACAGGGGGCCCCTACGAGCAGTACTTC.

The rearrangement uses TRBV6-1 and TRBJ2-7, with a weak D call TRBD1 (5 bases). Trimming stripped 1 base from V and 2 bases from J, with 12 bases between. The CDR3 extends over 15 amino acids. Germline lookup yields CDR1 MNHNS and CDR2 SASEGT. As DNA, the CDR3 is TGTGCCAGCAGTGAAGGGCCCGGACAAACCTACGAGCAGTACTTC. This translates into CASSEGPGQTYEQYF.

The chain uses TRBV7-3 and TRBJ2-7, with 10 bases that match TRBD1. The V segment lost 0 bases and the J segment 5 bases; nucleotides outside the gene matches: 4. CDR3 length equals 15 residues. CDR1 is SGHTA, CDR2 FQGTGA, per germline. The DNA of the CDR3 is TGTGCCAGCAGCTTAACCGGGACAGGGGTAAACGAGCAGTACTTC. Its translation is CASSLTGTGVNEQYF.

The chain links TRBV29-1 to TRBJ2-3; TRBD2 might be the D (6 bases). This CDR3 has 13 amino acids. Trimming cost V 4 bases and J 2 bases, with 10 bases left between them. CDR1 is SQVTM, CDR2 ANQGSEA, per germline. CDR3 nucleotides: TGCAGCGTTGGGGACTTAACCACAGATACGCAGTATTTT. Its protein product is CSVGDLTTDTQYF.

CDR3 region: CASSMGGALGETQYF. DNA of the CDR3: TGTGCCAGCAGCATGGGGGGAGCCTTGGGAGAGACCCAGTACTTC. The rearrangement links TRBV7-2 to TRBJ2-5; TRBD2 is a possible D gene (6 bases). The CDR3 loop spans 15 amino acids. Germline V lookup: CDR1 SGHTA, CDR2 FQGNSA. The ends were cut back, 5 bases at V and 4 bases at J, with 17 bases in the middle.

The CDR3 region has the DNA TGTGCCAGCTCAGATCGCGGCGGGAGCTCCTACGAGCAGTACTTC. It codes for CASSDRGGSSYEQYF. The chain has TRBV18 and TRBJ2-7; 7 bases are shared with TRBD2. The V and J ends lost 5 bases and 0 bases, in that order; junction bases with no gene match: 7. This CDR3 comprises 15 residues. The germline V gene has CDR1 KGHSH and CDR2 LQKENI.

This clone was seen just once. The CDR3: CASSASSGANNEQFF. In DNA, the CDR3 is TGTGCCAGCAGCGCCTCTAGCGGAGCTAACAATGAGCAGTTCTTC. The V call is TRBV7-3, the J call TRBJ2-1, with 7 bases lining up with TRBD2. Per the germline V gene, CDR1 is SGHTA and CDR2 is FQGTGA. Trimming took 5 bases from V and 5 from J; bases not matched to a gene: 9. This CDR3 spans 15 amino acids.

The chain joins TRBV7-2 to TRBJ1-1; D gene unclear. The V and J ends lost 5 bases and 2 bases respectively, with 12 bases between them. The CDR3 has 14 amino acids. The germline V gene encodes CDR1 SGHTA and CDR2 FQGNSA. As DNA, the CDR3 is TGTGCCAGCAGCCCGACCGCGGGAAACACTGAAGCTTTCTTT. As protein: CASSPTAGNTEAFF.

The chain recombines TRBV27 with TRBJ2-7; 8 positions match TRBD2. Germline V gene data show CDR1 as MNHEY and CDR2 as SMNVEV (reference sequence). CDR3 length: 14 residues. Trimming took 2 bases from V and 0 from J; bases not matched to a gene: 0. The CDR3 protein is CASSLGLASYEQYF. The CDR3 region has the DNA TGTGCCAGCAGTTTAGGACTAGCCTCCTACGAGCAGTACTTC.

V gene TRBV2 combines with J gene TRBJ1-5; no firm D call. Germline values: CDR1 SNHLY, CDR2 FYNNEI. CDR3 length: 13 residues. Trimming removed 7 bases from V and 3 bases from J, with 10 bases in between. CDR3 loop: CASNSGNNQPQHF. The CDR3 bases are TGTGCCAGCAATTCGGGGAACAATCAGCCCCAGCATTTT.